The T cell receptor (beta chain) under discussion was sequenced for a study of blood T cells in healthy people across ages. The CDR3 length is 16 residues. With 5 bases clipped from V and 7 bases from J, the junction kept 14 bases outside the gene matches. This clonotype was detected ten times or more. Primers used in a second PCR of roughly 7 to 12 cycles were a sample-barcoded 5' primer and a J-beta primer mix. Each cDNA was tagged by a template-switch adaptor containing 12 random nucleotides. Via MiXCR, TCRdb re-called the 5' RACE reads, giving one row per CDR3 protein. In the table there are some 1.7 million distinct CDR3 sequences, roughly 27% of which are singletons.

The sample consisted of blood. The chain is built from TRBV12-3 or TRBV12-4 and TRBJ2-5; TRBD1 matches 9 bases. This TCR was sampled from a young woman in good health. In DNA form, the CDR3 reads TGTGCCAGCAGTCAACAACCACAGGGGGCTTCGGGGACCCAGTACTTC. Its protein is CASSQQPQGASGTQYF.